This T cell receptor (beta chain) originates from a study of T cell repertoires in cytomegalovirus infection. At the level of the study: Matching HLA type and CMV infection were both indicated by public TCR beta signatures.

The sample holds a few counts of this clonotype. The V and J ends lost 0 bases and 1 base respectively, with 12 bases between them. In germline, CDR1 is MNHEY, CDR2 SMNVEV (reference sequence). This CDR3 region has 16 residues. TCRdb passed the reads through MiXCR, listing each CDR3 protein once. The sample lists hundreds of thousands of distinct CDR3 sequences; about a third were seen once. The source material was PBMCs. This rearrangement joins TRBV27 to TRBJ1-2, with D possibly being TRBD1 (6 bases). The clonotype was recovered from a human donor in good health (CMV status not recorded). Some clones in this sample may be carry-over from other donors' samples. The CDR3 bases are TGTGCCAGCAGTTTATCGGCTGGACAGTTTAACTATGGCTACACCTTC. Translation: CASSLSAGQFNYGYTF.